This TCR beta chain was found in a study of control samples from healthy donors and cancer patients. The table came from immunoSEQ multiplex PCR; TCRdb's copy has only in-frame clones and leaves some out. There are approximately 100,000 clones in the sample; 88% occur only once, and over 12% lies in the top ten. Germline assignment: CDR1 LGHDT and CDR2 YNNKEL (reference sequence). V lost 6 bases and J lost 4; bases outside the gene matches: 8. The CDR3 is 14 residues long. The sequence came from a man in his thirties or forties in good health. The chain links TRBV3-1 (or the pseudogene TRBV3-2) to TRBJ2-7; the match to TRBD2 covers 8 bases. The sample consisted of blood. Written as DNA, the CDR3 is TGTGCCAGCAGTCTACGGGAGGGCCGGTACGAGCAGTACTTC. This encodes CASSLREGRYEQYF.